This paragraph covers one T cell receptor (beta chain) sequence. TCRdb itself ran the 5' RACE reads through MiXCR, one entry per CDR3 protein. The sample records tens of thousands of distinct CDR3 sequences, around 30% being singletons. Sequencing was performed on tumor-infiltrating naive CD4+ T cells sorted from the breast tumor. As to subset: naive CD4+ T cells, CD4+CD45RA+CD25-. The clonotype was recovered from a female donor with breast cancer.

The DNA of the CDR3 is TGCAGTGCTAGACCGGGACAGGGTAATCAGCCCCAGCATTTT. Its protein product is CSARPGQGNQPQHF. This chain uses TRBV20-1 with TRBJ1-5; 9 bases agree with TRBD1. V trimming: 2 bases; J trimming: 4 bases; junction bases outside the gene matches: 3. Germline CDR1 reads DFQATT; CDR2 reads SNEGSKA (reference sequence). CDR3 size: 14 residues.